A selection of T cell receptor beta chains follows, all from one sample in a study of regulatory dendritic cells for organ transplantation. The method was immunoSEQ multiplex PCR; TCRdb's version includes in-frame clones alone and lacks a portion of them. The table includes about 30,000 clones, roughly four fifths detected once. Sequenced material: naive CD4+ T cells from blood. These receptors were collected from a human donor in good health. The CDR3 runs from the conserved cysteine through the conserved F or W. D genes are given only for firm matches. A clone size is listed for some rows: how often the clone was seen (once, few, many), or a class if it is expanded.

V: TRBV29-1
J: TRBJ2-1
D: NA
size: NA
DNA: TGCAGCGTTGAAGTTCCAGCGGACAATGAGCAGTTCTTC
CDR3: CSVEVPADNEQFF

V: TRBV12-5
J: TRBJ2-2
D: TRBD1
size: NA
DNA: TGTGCTAGTGGTGGGACAGGGCTTAACACCGGGGAGCTGTTTTTT
CDR3: CASGGTGLNTGELFF

V: TRBV9
J: TRBJ1-6
D: TRBD1
size: NA
DNA: TGTGCCAGCAGCGGACAGGGACGGGTCTCCCTCCACTTT
CDR3: CASSGQGRVSLHF

V: TRBV19
J: TRBJ2-2
D: TRBD2
size: NA
DNA: TGTGCCAGTAGTATCCTAGCGGGGAACACCGGGGAGCTGTTTTTT
CDR3: CASSILAGNTGELFF

V: TRBV11-1
J: TRBJ2-2
D: TRBD1
size: NA
DNA: TGTGCCAGCAGTTCGGCGACAGGGATAACCGGGGAGCTGTTTTTT
CDR3: CASSSATGITGELFF

V: TRBV19
J: TRBJ2-3
D: NA
size: once
DNA: TGTGCCAGTAGTGGTGGAGAATTCAACCCAGATACGCAGTATTTT
CDR3: CASSGGEFNPDTQYF

V: TRBV6-6
J: TRBJ2-1
D: TRBD1
size: NA
DNA: TGTGCCAGCAGTTACTCACAGGGGATTGTGTTCTTC
CDR3: CASSYSQGIVFF

V: TRBV5-1
J: TRBJ1-6
D: TRBD1
size: NA
DNA: TGCGCCAGCAGCTTGGCGGGGGGACAGGGGAATTCACCCCTCCACTTT
CDR3: CASSLAGGQGNSPLHF

V: TRBV10-1
J: TRBJ1-1
D: TRBD1
size: NA
DNA: TGCGCCAGCAGTGAGTCGAAGGGACAGGGAAGGCGAGGCACTGAAGCTTTCTTT
CDR3: CASSESKGQGRRGTEAFF

V: TRBV5-1
J: TRBJ2-5
D: TRBD1
size: NA
DNA: TGCGCCAGCAGCTTGACAGGGGGGGAGACCCAGTACTTC
CDR3: CASSLTGGETQYF

V: TRBV7-9
J: TRBJ2-7
D: NA
size: NA
DNA: TGTGCCAGCAGCCCCGCAGCGAGCAGCTCCTACGAGCAGTACTTC
CDR3: CASSPAASSSYEQYF

V: TRBV6-4
J: TRBJ2-1
D: NA
size: once
DNA: TGTGCCAGCAGTGACTCAGGGGTCCCCGTGCAGTTCTTC
CDR3: CASSDSGVPVQFF

V: TRBV18
J: TRBJ1-4
D: TRBD1
size: NA
DNA: TGTGCCAGCTCACCACAGTCACAGGGGTTAAATGAAAAACTGTTTTTT
CDR3: CASSPQSQGLNEKLFF

V: TRBV19
J: TRBJ2-1
D: TRBD1
size: NA
DNA: TGTGCCAGTAGTATAGATCGGGACAGGCATGAGCAGTTCTTC
CDR3: CASSIDRDRHEQFF

V: TRBV19
J: TRBJ2-3
D: NA
size: NA
DNA: TGTGCCAGTACCCCCGGGGGGCCAACAGATACGCAGTATTTT
CDR3: CASTPGGPTDTQYF

V: TRBV18
J: TRBJ2-7
D: TRBD2
size: NA
DNA: TGTGCCAGCTCACCACCCGGACTAGCCGACTACGAGCAGTACTTC
CDR3: CASSPPGLADYEQYF

V: TRBV9
J: TRBJ2-1
D: TRBD1
size: NA
DNA: TGTGCCAGCAGCGTAGTAGGGGGGACAGGGGCTCCTTACAATGAGCAGTTCTTC
CDR3: CASSVVGGTGAPYNEQFF

V: TRBV10-3
J: TRBJ1-1
D: NA
size: NA
DNA: TGTGCCATCAAGGCATCTATGGAGAGCACTGAAGCTTTCTTT
CDR3: CAIKASMESTEAFF

V: TRBV6-6
J: TRBJ1-1
D: NA
size: NA
DNA: TGTGCCAGCAGCCGTACAGGACAGAACACTGAAGCTTTCTTT
CDR3: CASSRTGQNTEAFF

V: TRBV6-1
J: TRBJ2-7
D: TRBD1
size: NA
DNA: TGTGCCAGCAGTCTCGACAGGGGGCTCCTCGAGCAGTACTTC
CDR3: CASSLDRGLLEQYF

V: TRBV4-3
J: TRBJ1-6
D: NA
size: NA
DNA: TGCGCCAGCAGCCAGGGCGACCTGGGTAATTCACCCCTCCACTTT
CDR3: CASSQGDLGNSPLHF

V: TRBV18
J: TRBJ2-7
D: NA
size: NA
DNA: TGTGCCAGCTCAATGGTCCAGGGGCTAACTCCTTTAGAGCAGTACTTC
CDR3: CASSMVQGLTPLEQYF

V: TRBV21-1
J: TRBJ2-7
D: NA
size: NA
DNA: TGTGCCAGCAGCAAAAGTGGGGGTCATCGGGGACTCTCCTACGAGCAGTACTTC
CDR3: CASSKSGGHRGLSYEQYF

V: TRBV4-1
J: TRBJ2-3
D: TRBD2
size: NA
DNA: TGCGCCAGCAGCCAGGGCGGGACTAGCGTAAGCACAGATACGCAGTATTTT
CDR3: CASSQGGTSVSTDTQYF

V: TRBV5-4
J: TRBJ1-6
D: NA
size: NA
DNA: TGTGCCAGCAGCCCCTCTAGTGGGCAGGGCACGTATTCACCCCTCCACTTT
CDR3: CASSPSSGQGTYSPLHF

V: TRBV5-1
J: TRBJ1-1
D: NA
size: NA
DNA: TGCGCCAGCAGCTGGAAGGGGTATGACACTGAAGCTTTCTTT
CDR3: CASSWKGYDTEAFF

V: TRBV6-1
J: TRBJ2-1
D: TRBD2
size: NA
DNA: TGTGCCAGCAGTGAAGGGGTAGCGGGGGGTAACAATGAGCAGTTCTTC
CDR3: CASSEGVAGGNNEQFF

V: TRBV10-3
J: TRBJ2-6
D: NA
size: NA
DNA: TGTGCCTCCAGTATAGGTGGGAGATTAGGCTCTGGGGCCAACGTCCTGACTTTC
CDR3: CASSIGGRLGSGANVLTF

V: TRBV5-4
J: TRBJ1-2
D: TRBD1
size: NA
DNA: TGTGCCAGCAGCCGGACAGGAATCTATGGCTACACCTTC
CDR3: CASSRTGIYGYTF

V: TRBV6-1
J: TRBJ1-2
D: NA
size: NA
DNA: TGTGCCAGCAGTGACGACGGGAACTATGGCTACACCTTC
CDR3: CASSDDGNYGYTF

V: TRBV5-4
J: TRBJ2-7
D: TRBD2
size: NA
DNA: TGTGCCAGCAGCTTAGGAAGCGGGGGTAGCTCCTACGAGCAGTACTTC
CDR3: CASSLGSGGSSYEQYF

V: TRBV2
J: TRBJ1-2
D: NA
size: NA
DNA: TGTGCCAGCAGTGATTACAGGGCTTCCTATGGCTACACCTTC
CDR3: CASSDYRASYGYTF

V: TRBV2
J: TRBJ1-2
D: TRBD1
size: NA
DNA: TGTGCCAGCAGTATAGGACAGGGCAGCGACTATGGCTACACCTTC
CDR3: CASSIGQGSDYGYTF

V: TRBV6-6
J: TRBJ2-2
D: TRBD2
size: NA
DNA: TGTGCCAGCAGGGGCGGGGGGAACACCGGGGAGCTGTTTTTT
CDR3: CASRGGGNTGELFF

V: TRBV5-1
J: TRBJ1-1
D: TRBD1
size: NA
DNA: TGCGCCAGCAGCTTCGTTCAGGGGGACACTGAAGCTTTCTTT
CDR3: CASSFVQGDTEAFF

V: TRBV7-9
J: TRBJ1-1
D: TRBD1
size: NA
DNA: TGTGCCAGCAGCCCAACAGGGGGCTGGGACACTGAAGCTTTCTTT
CDR3: CASSPTGGWDTEAFF

V: TRBV29-1
J: TRBJ2-3
D: TRBD2
size: NA
DNA: TGCAGCGTTGATACCGGAATAGCGGGGGGACGCACAGATACGCAGTATTTT
CDR3: CSVDTGIAGGRTDTQYF

V: TRBV5-1
J: TRBJ1-1
D: NA
size: NA
DNA: TGCGCCAGCAGCCCCACGGGAGGGGACACTGAAGCTTTCTTT
CDR3: CASSPTGGDTEAFF

V: TRBV18
J: TRBJ2-7
D: NA
size: NA
DNA: TGTGCCAGCTCACCAAGCGTCTACGAGCAGTACTTC
CDR3: CASSPSVYEQYF

V: TRBV7-2
J: TRBJ2-1
D: NA
size: NA
DNA: TGTGCCAGCAGTTCCCGCGAGGAGGCGAGGAATGAGCAGTTCTTC
CDR3: CASSSREEARNEQFF

V: TRBV25-1
J: TRBJ1-1
D: NA
size: NA
DNA: TGTGCCAGCAGTGAGGGAGGGGGGGGCGGGGCCACTGAAGCTTTCTTT
CDR3: CASSEGGGGGATEAFF

V: TRBV18
J: TRBJ2-2
D: TRBD1
size: few
DNA: TGTGCCAGCTCACCATCGGGACAGGGGCAAACCGGGGAGCTGTTTTTT
CDR3: CASSPSGQGQTGELFF

V: TRBV9
J: TRBJ2-1
D: TRBD2
size: NA
DNA: TGTGCCAGCAGCGTAGCTCCCTGGACTAGCGGGGGGTACAATGAGCAGTTCTTC
CDR3: CASSVAPWTSGGYNEQFF

V: TRBV27
J: TRBJ2-2
D: TRBD1
size: NA
DNA: TGTGCCAGCAGGCAATCCGGGACAGCCAACACCGGGGAGCTGTTTTTT
CDR3: CASRQSGTANTGELFF

V: TRBV7-8
J: TRBJ2-7
D: NA
size: NA
DNA: TGTGCCAGCAGCCAAGGAGGGCGCGAGCAGTACTTC
CDR3: CASSQGGREQYF

V: TRBV2
J: TRBJ1-6
D: NA
size: NA
DNA: TGTGCCAGCAGGAGACCGGGACAAGTGCCCCTCCACTTT
CDR3: CASRRPGQVPLHF

V: TRBV7-2
J: TRBJ2-7
D: NA
size: once
DNA: TGTGCCAGCAGCTTCAACAGGGGGGGCTACGAGCAGTACTTC
CDR3: CASSFNRGGYEQYF

V: TRBV10-3
J: TRBJ2-7
D: TRBD1
size: NA
DNA: TGTGCCAGTAGACAGGGGAGCTCCTACGAGCAGTACTTC
CDR3: CASRQGSSYEQYF

V: TRBV7-3
J: TRBJ1-1
D: NA
size: once
DNA: TGTGCCAGCAGCTTACAATTGAACACTGAAGCTTTCTTT
CDR3: CASSLQLNTEAFF

V: TRBV5-1
J: TRBJ2-7
D: TRBD1
size: NA
DNA: TGCGCCAGCAGCTTCGGACAGGGTTTCAACGAGCAGTACTTC
CDR3: CASSFGQGFNEQYF

V: TRBV21-1
J: TRBJ2-1
D: NA
size: NA
DNA: TGTGCCAGCAGCAAAGATGAGGGTTTCTCCTACAATGAGCAGTTCTTC
CDR3: CASSKDEGFSYNEQFF

V: TRBV7-9
J: TRBJ1-2
D: NA
size: NA
DNA: TGTGCCAGCAGCTTTGATTCAGTAACGACCCTCAGGGGCTACACCTTC
CDR3: CASSFDSVTTLRGYTF

V: TRBV19
J: TRBJ2-3
D: NA
size: NA
DNA: TGTGCCAGTAAAGGTCGGGGGAGGGATACGCAGTATTTT
CDR3: CASKGRGRDTQYF

V: TRBV5-1
J: TRBJ1-2
D: TRBD1
size: NA
DNA: TGCGCCAGCAGGGATCCAGGGGGCGGCTATGGCTACACCTTC
CDR3: CASRDPGGGYGYTF

V: TRBV6-5
J: TRBJ2-7
D: NA
size: NA
DNA: TGTGCCAGCAGGAGGGACTCCTCGGGCGAGCAGTACTTC
CDR3: CASRRDSSGEQYF